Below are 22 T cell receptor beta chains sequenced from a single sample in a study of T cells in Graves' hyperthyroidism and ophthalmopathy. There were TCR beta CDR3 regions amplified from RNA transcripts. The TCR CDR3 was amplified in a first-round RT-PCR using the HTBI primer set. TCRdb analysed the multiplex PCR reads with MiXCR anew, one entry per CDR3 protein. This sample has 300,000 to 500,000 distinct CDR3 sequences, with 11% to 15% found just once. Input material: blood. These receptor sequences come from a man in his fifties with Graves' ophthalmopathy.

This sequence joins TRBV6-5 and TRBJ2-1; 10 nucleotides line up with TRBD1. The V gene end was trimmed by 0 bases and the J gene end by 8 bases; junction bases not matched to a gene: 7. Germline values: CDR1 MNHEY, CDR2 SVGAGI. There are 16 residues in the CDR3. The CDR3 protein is CASSYSRGQGPDEQFF. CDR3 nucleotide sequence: TGTGCCAGCAGTTACTCGAGGGGACAGGGGCCGGATGAGCAGTTCTTC.

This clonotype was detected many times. The CDR3 sequence: CASSFGAETRAYEQYF. DNA for the CDR3: TGTGCCAGCAGCTTTGGTGCCGAGACGAGAGCCTACGAGCAGTACTTC. The V gene is TRBV7-9, the J gene TRBJ2-7, with no clear D. Trimming removed 3 bases from V and 2 bases from J, with 17 bases in between. Germline assignment: CDR1 SEHNR and CDR2 FQNEAQ (reference sequence). The CDR3 contains 16 residues.

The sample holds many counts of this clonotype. The CDR3 is CASSQEEVVGAYEQYF. The CDR3 DNA reads TGCGCCAGCAGCCAGGAAGAAGTCGTGGGTGCCTACGAGCAGTACTTC. V usage is TRBV4-1 and J usage is TRBJ2-7, with D unresolved. V gave up 3 bases and J gave up 2 bases, with 17 bases separating them. CDR1 and CDR2 from the germline V gene are MGHRA and YSYEKL. The CDR3 totals 16 residues.

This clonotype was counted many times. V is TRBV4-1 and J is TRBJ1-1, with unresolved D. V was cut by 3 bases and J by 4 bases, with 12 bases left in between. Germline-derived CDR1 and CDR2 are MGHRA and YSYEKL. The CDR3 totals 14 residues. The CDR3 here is CASSQIGVGTEAFF. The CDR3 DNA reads TGCGCCAGCAGCCAGATCGGGGTTGGCACTGAAGCTTTCTTT.

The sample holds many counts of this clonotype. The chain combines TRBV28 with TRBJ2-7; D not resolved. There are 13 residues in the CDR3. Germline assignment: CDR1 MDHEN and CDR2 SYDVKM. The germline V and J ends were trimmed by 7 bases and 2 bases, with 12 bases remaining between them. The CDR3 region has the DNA TGTGCCAGCACGGCTAGACCGACCTACGAGCAGTACTTC. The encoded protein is CASTARPTYEQYF.

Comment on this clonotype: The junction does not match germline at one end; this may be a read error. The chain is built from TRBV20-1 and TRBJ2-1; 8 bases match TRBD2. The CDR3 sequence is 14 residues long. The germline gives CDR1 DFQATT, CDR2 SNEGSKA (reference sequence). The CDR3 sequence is CSARGSSGYNEQLF. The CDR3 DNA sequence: TGCAGTGCTAGAGGGTCTAGCGGGTACAATGAGCAGCTCTTC.

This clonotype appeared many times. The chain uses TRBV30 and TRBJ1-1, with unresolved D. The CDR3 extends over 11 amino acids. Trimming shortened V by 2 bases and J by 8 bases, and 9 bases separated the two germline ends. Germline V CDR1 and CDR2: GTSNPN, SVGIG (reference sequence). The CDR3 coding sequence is TGTGCCTGGAGTTCGCGTTCGGAAGCTTTCTTT. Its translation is CAWSSRSEAFF.

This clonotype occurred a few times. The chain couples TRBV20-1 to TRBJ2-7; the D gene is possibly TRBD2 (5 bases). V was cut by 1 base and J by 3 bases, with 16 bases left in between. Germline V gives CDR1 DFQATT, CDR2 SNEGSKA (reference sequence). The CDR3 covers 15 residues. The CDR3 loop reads CSARAAGPKIYEQYF. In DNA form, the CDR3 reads TGCAGTGCTAGAGCGGCGGGTCCTAAGATCTACGAGCAGTACTTC.

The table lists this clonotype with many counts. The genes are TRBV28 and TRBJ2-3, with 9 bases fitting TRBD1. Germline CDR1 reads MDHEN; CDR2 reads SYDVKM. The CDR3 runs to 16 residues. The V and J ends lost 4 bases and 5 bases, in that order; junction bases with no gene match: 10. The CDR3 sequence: CASSSLWDRVKDTQYF. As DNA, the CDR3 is TGTGCCAGCAGTTCTCTTTGGGACAGGGTTAAAGATACGCAGTATTTT.

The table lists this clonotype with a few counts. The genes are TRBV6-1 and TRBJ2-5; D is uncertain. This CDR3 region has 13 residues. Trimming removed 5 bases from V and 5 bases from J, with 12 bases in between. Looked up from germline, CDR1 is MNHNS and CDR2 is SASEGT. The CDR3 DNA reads TGTGCCAGCAGTCCGGGTCCTTGGGAGACCCAGTACTTC. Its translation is CASSPGPWETQYF.

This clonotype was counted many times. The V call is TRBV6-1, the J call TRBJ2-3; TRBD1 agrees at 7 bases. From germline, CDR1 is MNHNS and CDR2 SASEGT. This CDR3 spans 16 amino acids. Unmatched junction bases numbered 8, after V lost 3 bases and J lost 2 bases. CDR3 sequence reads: CASSDDRVSHTDTQYF. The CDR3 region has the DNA TGTGCCAGCAGTGACGACAGGGTGTCACACACAGATACGCAGTATTTT.

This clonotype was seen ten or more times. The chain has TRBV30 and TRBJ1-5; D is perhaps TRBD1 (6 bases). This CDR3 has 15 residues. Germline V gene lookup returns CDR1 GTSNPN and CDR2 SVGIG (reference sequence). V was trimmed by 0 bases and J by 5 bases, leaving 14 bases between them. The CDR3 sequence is CAWSVQGRQDQPQHF. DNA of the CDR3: TGTGCCTGGAGTGTACAGGGTCGTCAAGATCAGCCCCAGCATTTT.

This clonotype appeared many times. As DNA, the CDR3 is TGCGCCAGCAGCACAGGGACTATCCCCGGGGAGCTGTTTTTT. This gives the protein CASSTGTIPGELFF. The chain employs TRBV5-1 and TRBJ2-2, with a tentative D call TRBD2 (7 bases). This CDR3 has 14 residues. Germline loops: CDR1 SGHRS, CDR2 YFSETQ. The V and J ends lost 4 bases and 6 bases respectively, with 13 bases between them.

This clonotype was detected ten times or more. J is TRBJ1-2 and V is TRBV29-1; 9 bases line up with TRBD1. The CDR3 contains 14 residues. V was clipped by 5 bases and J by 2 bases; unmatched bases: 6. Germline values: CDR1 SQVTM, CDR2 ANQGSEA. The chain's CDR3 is CSVLGQGLNYGYTF. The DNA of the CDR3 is TGCAGCGTTTTAGGACAGGGGCTCAACTATGGCTACACCTTC.

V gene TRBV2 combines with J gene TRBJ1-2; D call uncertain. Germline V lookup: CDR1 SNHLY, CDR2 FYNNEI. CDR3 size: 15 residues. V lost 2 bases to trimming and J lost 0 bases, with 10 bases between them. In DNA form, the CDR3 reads TGTGCCAGCAGTGAAAGAGGGCTAGCTAACTATGGCTACACCTTC. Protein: CASSERGLANYGYTF.

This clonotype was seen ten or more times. This CDR3 is CASSFRGTSSNQPQHF. The CDR3 DNA reads TGTGCCAGCAGCTTTAGGGGGACTTCCAGCAATCAGCCCCAGCATTTT. This chain connects TRBV12-3 or TRBV12-4 to TRBJ1-5; D is perhaps TRBD1 (6 bases). There are 16 residues in the CDR3. V was cut by 6 bases and J by 1 base, with 16 bases left in between.

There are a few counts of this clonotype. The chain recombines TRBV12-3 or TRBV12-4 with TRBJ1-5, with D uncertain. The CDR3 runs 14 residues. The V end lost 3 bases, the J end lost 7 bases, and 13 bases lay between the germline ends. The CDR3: CASSFMGMGQPQHF. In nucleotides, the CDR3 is TGTGCCAGCAGTTTTATGGGAATGGGCCAGCCCCAGCATTTT.

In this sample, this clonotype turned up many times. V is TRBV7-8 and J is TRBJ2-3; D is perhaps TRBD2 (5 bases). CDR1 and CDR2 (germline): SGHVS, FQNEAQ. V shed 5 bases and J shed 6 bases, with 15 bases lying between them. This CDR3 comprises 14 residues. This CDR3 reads CASSRAGETDTQYF. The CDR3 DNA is TGTGCCAGCAGCCGCGCCGGGGAAACGGATACGCAGTATTTT.

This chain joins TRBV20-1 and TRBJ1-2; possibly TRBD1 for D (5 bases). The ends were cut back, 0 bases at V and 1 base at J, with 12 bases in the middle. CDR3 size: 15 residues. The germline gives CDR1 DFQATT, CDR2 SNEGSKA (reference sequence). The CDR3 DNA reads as TGCAGTGCTAGAGATCTCAGACAGAGTAACTATGGCTACACCTTC. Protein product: CSARDLRQSNYGYTF.

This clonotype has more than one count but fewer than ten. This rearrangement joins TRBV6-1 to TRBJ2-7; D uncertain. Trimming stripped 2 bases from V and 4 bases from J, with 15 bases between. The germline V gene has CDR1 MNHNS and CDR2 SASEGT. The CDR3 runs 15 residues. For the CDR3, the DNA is TGTGCCAGCAGTGAACCGAAGCTGGTTGGGTACGAGCAGTACTTC. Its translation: CASSEPKLVGYEQYF.

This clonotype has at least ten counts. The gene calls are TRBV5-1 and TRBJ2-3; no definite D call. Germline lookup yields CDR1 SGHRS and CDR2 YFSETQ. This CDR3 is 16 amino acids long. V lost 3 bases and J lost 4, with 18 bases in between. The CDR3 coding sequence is TGCGCCAGCAGCTCACAACCGATGGGGTCCGCAGATACGCAGTATTTT. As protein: CASSSQPMGSADTQYF. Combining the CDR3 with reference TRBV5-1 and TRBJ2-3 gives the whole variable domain KAGVTQTPRYLIKTRGQQVTLSCSPISGHRSVSWYQQTPGQGLQFLFEYFSETQRNKGNFPGRFSGRQFSNSRSEMNVSTLELGDSALYLCASSSQPMGSADTQYFGPGTRLTVL.

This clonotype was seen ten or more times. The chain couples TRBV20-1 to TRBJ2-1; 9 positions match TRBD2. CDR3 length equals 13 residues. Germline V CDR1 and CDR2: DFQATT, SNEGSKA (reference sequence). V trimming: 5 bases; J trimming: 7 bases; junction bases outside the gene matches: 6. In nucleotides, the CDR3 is TGCAGTGCTTATAGCGGGAGCTCGAATGAGCAGTTCTTC. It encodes CSAYSGSSNEQFF.